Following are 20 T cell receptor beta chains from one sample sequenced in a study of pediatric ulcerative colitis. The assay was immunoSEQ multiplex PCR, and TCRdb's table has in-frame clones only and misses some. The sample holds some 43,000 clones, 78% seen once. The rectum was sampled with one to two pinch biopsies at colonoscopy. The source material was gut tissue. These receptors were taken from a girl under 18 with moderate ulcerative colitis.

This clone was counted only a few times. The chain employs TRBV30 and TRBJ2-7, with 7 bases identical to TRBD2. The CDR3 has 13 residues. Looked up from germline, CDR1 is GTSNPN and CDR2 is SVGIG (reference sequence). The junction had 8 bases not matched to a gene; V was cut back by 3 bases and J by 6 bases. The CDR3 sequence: CAWRTGGSGEQYF. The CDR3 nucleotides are TGTGCCTGGAGGACGGGCGGGAGTGGCGAGCAGTACTTC.

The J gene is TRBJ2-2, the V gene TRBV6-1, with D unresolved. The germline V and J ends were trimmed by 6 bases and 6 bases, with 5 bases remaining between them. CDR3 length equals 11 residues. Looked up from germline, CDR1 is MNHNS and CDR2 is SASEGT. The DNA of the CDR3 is TGTGCCAGCAGATCCTCCGGGGAGCTGTTTTTT. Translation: CASRSSGELFF.

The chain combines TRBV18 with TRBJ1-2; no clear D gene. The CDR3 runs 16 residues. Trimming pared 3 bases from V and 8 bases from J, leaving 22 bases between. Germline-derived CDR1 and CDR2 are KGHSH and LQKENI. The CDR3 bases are TGTGCCAGCTCACCGTACGTCGGCGGCACCCAGTGGGGCTACACCTTC. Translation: CASSPYVGGTQWGYTF.

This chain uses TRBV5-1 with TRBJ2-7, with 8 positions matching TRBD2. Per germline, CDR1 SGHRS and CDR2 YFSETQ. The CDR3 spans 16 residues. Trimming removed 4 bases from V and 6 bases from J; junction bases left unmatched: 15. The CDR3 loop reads CASSDHPGGPRVEQYF. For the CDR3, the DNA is TGCGCCAGCAGCGATCATCCGGGAGGGCCGCGTGTCGAGCAGTACTTC.

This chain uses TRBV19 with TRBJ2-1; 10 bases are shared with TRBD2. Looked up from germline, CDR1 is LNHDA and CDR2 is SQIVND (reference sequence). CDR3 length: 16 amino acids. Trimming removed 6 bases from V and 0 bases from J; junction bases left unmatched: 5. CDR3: CASRMTSGPSYNEQFF. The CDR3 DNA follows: TGTGCCAGTAGAATGACTAGCGGGCCCTCCTACAATGAGCAGTTCTTC.

The CDR3 region is CASSFRTVAYEQYF. The CDR3 DNA reads as TGTGCCAGCAGCTTTCGGACCGTAGCCTACGAGCAGTACTTC. The chain recombines TRBV5-6 with TRBJ2-7; no clear D. The CDR3 totals 14 residues. V was shortened by 2 bases and J by 2 bases, with 11 bases between the two germline ends. Germline V gene data show CDR1 as SGHDT and CDR2 as YYEEEE.

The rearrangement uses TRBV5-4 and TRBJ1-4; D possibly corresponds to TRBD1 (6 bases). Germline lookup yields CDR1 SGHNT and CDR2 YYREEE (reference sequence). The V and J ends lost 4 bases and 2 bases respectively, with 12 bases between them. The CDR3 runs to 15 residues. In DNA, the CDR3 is TGTGCCAGCAGCGGTACAGGGTCCACTAATGAAAAACTGTTTTTT. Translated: CASSGTGSTNEKLFF.

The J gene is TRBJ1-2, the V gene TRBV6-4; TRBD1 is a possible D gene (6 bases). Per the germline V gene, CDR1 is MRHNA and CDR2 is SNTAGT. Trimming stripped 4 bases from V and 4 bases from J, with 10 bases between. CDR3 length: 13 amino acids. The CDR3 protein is CASSGGPAYGYTF. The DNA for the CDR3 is TGTGCCAGCAGTGGGGGGCCGGCCTATGGCTACACCTTC.

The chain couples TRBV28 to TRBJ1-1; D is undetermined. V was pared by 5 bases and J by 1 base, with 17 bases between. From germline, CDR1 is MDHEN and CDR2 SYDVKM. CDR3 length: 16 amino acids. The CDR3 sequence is CASSPRGWEQNTEAFF. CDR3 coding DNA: TGTGCCAGCAGTCCGCGAGGGTGGGAGCAGAACACTGAAGCTTTCTTT.

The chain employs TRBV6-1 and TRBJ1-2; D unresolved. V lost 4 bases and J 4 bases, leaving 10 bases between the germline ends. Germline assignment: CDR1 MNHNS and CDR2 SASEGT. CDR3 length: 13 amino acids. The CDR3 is CASSGNSFYGYTF. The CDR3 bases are TGTGCCAGCAGTGGGAACAGCTTCTATGGCTACACCTTC.

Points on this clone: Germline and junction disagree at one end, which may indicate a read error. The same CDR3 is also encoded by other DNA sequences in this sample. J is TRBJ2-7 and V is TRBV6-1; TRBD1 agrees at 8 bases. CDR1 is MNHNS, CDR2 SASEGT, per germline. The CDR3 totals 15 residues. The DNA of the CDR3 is TGTGCCAGCAGTGCCACCGGGACAGGCTCCTACGAGCAATACTTC. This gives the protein CASSATGTGSYEQYF.

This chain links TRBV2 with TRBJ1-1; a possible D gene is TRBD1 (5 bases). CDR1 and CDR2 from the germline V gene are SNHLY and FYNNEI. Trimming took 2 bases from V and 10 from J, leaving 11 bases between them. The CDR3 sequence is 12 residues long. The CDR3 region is CASSEWGERAFF. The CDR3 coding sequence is TGTGCCAGCAGTGAATGGGGGGAGAGAGCTTTCTTT.

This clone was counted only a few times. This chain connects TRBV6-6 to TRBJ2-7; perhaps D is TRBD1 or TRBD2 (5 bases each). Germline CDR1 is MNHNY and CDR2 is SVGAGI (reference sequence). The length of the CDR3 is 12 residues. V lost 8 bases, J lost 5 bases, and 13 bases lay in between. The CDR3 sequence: CASGARAHEQYF. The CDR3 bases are TGTGCCAGCGGGGCGCGGGCCCACGAGCAGTACTTC.

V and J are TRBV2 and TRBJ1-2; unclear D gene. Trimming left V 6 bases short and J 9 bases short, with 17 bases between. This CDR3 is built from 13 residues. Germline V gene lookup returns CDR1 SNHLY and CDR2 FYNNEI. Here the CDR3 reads CASSAGPPKSYTF. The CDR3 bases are TGTGCCAGCAGCGCCGGCCCCCCGAAGAGCTACACCTTC.

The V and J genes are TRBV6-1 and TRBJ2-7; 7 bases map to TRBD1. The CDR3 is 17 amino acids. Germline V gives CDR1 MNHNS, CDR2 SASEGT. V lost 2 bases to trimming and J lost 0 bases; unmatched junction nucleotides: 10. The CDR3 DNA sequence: TGTGCCAGCAGTGAACCTTGGGACAGCCCTTACTCCTACGAGCAGTACTTC. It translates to CASSEPWDSPYSYEQYF.

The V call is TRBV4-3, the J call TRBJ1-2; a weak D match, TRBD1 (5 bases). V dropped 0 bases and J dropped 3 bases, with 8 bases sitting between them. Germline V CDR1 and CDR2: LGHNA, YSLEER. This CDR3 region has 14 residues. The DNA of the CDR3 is TGCGCCAGCAGCCAAGAGGGGCGGTACTATGGCTACACCTTC. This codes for CASSQEGRYYGYTF.

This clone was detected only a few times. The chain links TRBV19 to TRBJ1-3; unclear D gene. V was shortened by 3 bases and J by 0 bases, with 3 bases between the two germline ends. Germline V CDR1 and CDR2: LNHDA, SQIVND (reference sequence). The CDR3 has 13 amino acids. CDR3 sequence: CASSIGSGNTIYF. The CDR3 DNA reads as TGTGCCAGTAGTATTGGCTCTGGAAACACCATATATTTT.

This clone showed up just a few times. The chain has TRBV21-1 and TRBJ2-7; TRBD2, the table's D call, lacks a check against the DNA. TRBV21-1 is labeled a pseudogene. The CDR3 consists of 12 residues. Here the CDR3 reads CASSMGEDEQYF. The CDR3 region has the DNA TGTGCCAGCAGTATGGGGGAGGACGAGCAGTACTTC.

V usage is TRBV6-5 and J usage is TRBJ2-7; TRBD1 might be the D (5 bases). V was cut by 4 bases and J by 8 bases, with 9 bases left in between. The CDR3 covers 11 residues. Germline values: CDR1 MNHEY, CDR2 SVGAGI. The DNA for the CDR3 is TGTGCCAGCAGTTTAGGGGCGAAGCAGTACTTC. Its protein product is CASSLGAKQYF.

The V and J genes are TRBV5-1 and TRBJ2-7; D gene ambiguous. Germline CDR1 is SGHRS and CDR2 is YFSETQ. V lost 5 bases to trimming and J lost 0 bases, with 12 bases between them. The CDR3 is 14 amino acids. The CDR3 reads CASRWQPASYEQYF. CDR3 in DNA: TGCGCCAGCAGGTGGCAGCCCGCCTCCTACGAGCAGTACTTC.